This is a list of T cell receptor beta chains from one sample in a study of radiation and T cells in renal cell carcinoma. Profiling relied on immunoSEQ multiplex PCR, and the TCRdb table lists in-frame clones only, not all of them. The table includes 150,000 or so clones, approximately 90% detected once. The material sequenced was blood, taken from a patient whose treatment included radiotherapy and nephrectomy. The receptors shown here come from a woman in her 70s with renal cell carcinoma. Both conserved end residues are part of each CDR3. D genes are given only for firm matches. Size is omitted from some rows. Given values are once, few, many or a class for expanded clones.

V	size	D	J	CDR3	DNA
TRBV7-9	-	TRBD1	TRBJ1-5	CASSLGTGQYSNQPQHF	TGTGCCAGCAGCTTAGGAACGGGACAGTATAGCAATCAGCCCCAGCATTTT
TRBV19	-	-	TRBJ2-6	CASSIGREGANVLTF	TGTGCCAGTAGTATCGGAAGGGAAGGGGCCAACGTCCTGACTTTC
TRBV7-3	-	-	TRBJ1-1	CASSSSGANTEAFF	TGTGCCAGCAGCAGTTCCGGGGCGAACACTGAAGCTTTCTTT
TRBV7-2	-	TRBD2	TRBJ2-1	CASSPPGLVGGEQFF	TGTGCCAGCAGCCCACCGGGACTAGTGGGGGGTGAGCAGTTCTTC
TRBV6-5	-	TRBD2	TRBJ2-1	CASSYARGGSYNEQFF	TGTGCCAGCAGTTACGCGCGGGGGGGGAGCTACAATGAGCAGTTCTTC
TRBV5-6	-	-	TRBJ1-2	CASSLFGGTGGYTF	TGTGCCAGCAGCTTGTTTGGAGGGACGGGAGGCTACACCTTC
TRBV19	-	-	TRBJ1-1	CASILDSVNTEAFF	TGTGCCAGTATATTAGACAGTGTCAACACTGAAGCTTTCTTT
TRBV6-1	-	TRBD1	TRBJ1-1	CASSRGRGTEAFF	TGTGCCAGCAGCAGGGGGCGCGGGACTGAAGCTTTCTTT
TRBV2	-	-	TRBJ1-1	CASSGSRLYTEAFF	TGTGCCAGCAGCGGAAGCAGGTTGTACACTGAAGCTTTCTTT
TRBV2	once	TRBD2	TRBJ2-5	CASSAEAGVTQYF	TGTGCCAGCAGTGCGGAGGCGGGGGTGACCCAGTACTTC
TRBV4-3	-	TRBD2	TRBJ2-6	CASSQWGTSGGASGANVLTF	TGCGCCAGCAGCCAATGGGGTACTAGCGGGGGGGCCTCAGGGGCCAACGTCCTGACTTTC
TRBV5-6	-	TRBD1	TRBJ2-4	CASSLVGGQGLNIQYF	TGTGCCAGCAGCTTGGTTGGGGGACAGGGGTTAAACATTCAGTACTTC
TRBV7-8	-	-	TRBJ2-1	CASSYYGGTAYNEQFF	TGTGCCAGCAGTTATTACGGCGGGACTGCCTACAATGAGCAGTTCTTC
TRBV10-3	-	TRBD2	TRBJ2-1	CAISEVTGGNNEQFF	TGTGCCATCAGTGAGGTGACGGGGGGGAACAATGAGCAGTTCTTC
TRBV7-3	-	-	TRBJ1-2	CASSLKSRTGYTF	TGTGCCAGCAGCTTAAAAAGTAGGACTGGCTACACCTTC
TRBV5-1	-	-	TRBJ2-3	CASSLEGFSTDTQYF	TGCGCCAGCAGCTTGGAAGGGTTTAGCACAGATACGCAGTATTTT
TRBV6-5	-	-	TRBJ1-2	CASSYEGNYGYTF	TGTGCCAGCAGTTATGAAGGGAACTATGGCTACACCTTC
TRBV19	-	-	TRBJ1-6	CASSIVLGASSPLHF	TGTGCCAGTAGTATAGTCCTAGGGGCAAGTTCACCCCTCCACTTT
TRBV29-1	-	TRBD2	TRBJ2-1	CSGNSGGAGEQFF	TGCAGCGGAAATAGCGGGGGGGCGGGTGAGCAGTTCTTC
TRBV7-3	-	-	TRBJ2-6	CASSLTSSTTGANVLTF	TGTGCCAGCAGCTTAACATCGTCCACGACTGGGGCCAACGTCCTGACTTTC
TRBV29-1	-	TRBD1	TRBJ2-7	CSALVGGQAHEQYF	TGCAGCGCCCTCGTAGGGGGACAGGCCCACGAGCAGTACTTC
TRBV29-1	-	-	TRBJ2-3	CSVEVNADTQYF	TGCAGCGTTGAGGTTAACGCAGATACGCAGTATTTT
TRBV6-4	-	-	TRBJ1-1	CASSQRGNTEAFF	TGTGCCAGCAGTCAAAGGGGGAACACTGAAGCTTTCTTT
TRBV19	-	-	TRBJ1-3	CASSRWGRISGNTIYF	TGTGCCAGTAGTAGATGGGGACGGATCTCTGGAAACACCATATATTTT
TRBV6-6	-	TRBD1	TRBJ1-2	CASSPGQGGDYGYTF	TGTGCCAGCAGTCCAGGACAGGGCGGGGACTATGGCTACACCTTC
TRBV4-1	-	-	TRBJ2-2	CASSLGNTGELFF	TGCGCCAGCAGCCTAGGGAACACCGGGGAGCTGTTTTTT
TRBV5-1	-	TRBD2	TRBJ2-1	CASSSRLAQYNEQFF	TGCGCCAGCAGCTCCAGACTAGCCCAGTACAATGAGCAGTTCTTC
TRBV30	few	-	TRBJ2-1	CAWRDRNDEQFF	TGTGCCTGGAGAGACCGGAACGATGAGCAGTTCTTC
TRBV28	-	-	TRBJ1-3	CASSLGTSSGNTIYF	TGTGCCAGCAGTCTTGGGACAAGCTCTGGAAACACCATATATTTT
TRBV7-2	-	-	TRBJ1-1	CASSLAGGGSTEAFF	TGTGCCAGCAGCTTAGCGGGTGGAGGGAGTACTGAAGCTTTCTTT
TRBV2	-	-	TRBJ1-6	CASSENRSYNSPLHF	TGTGCCAGCAGTGAGAACAGATCCTATAATTCACCCCTCCACTTT
TRBV19	-	TRBD1	TRBJ2-3	CASSPQGTVSLGDTQYF	TGTGCCAGTAGTCCCCAAGGGACAGTGTCACTTGGGGATACGCAGTATTTT
TRBV5-6	many	-	TRBJ1-1	CASSWDTEAFF	TGTGCCAGCAGTTGGGACACTGAAGCTTTCTTT
TRBV5-6	-	-	TRBJ1-1	CASSLGVGGTEAFF	TGTGCCAGCAGCTTAGGTGTTGGGGGCACTGAAGCTTTCTTT
TRBV5-4	-	-	TRBJ2-3	CASSFPLESTDTQYF	TGTGCCAGCAGCTTCCCCCTAGAAAGCACAGATACGCAGTATTTT
TRBV19	-	TRBD2	TRBJ2-2	CASSIELAGTGELFF	TGTGCCAGTAGTATTGAACTAGCGGGCACCGGGGAGCTGTTTTTT
TRBV5-1	-	TRBD1	TRBJ2-3	CASSLAGTGGLDTQYF	TGCGCCAGCAGCTTGGCCGGGACAGGGGGCTTAGATACGCAGTATTTT
TRBV5-4	-	-	TRBJ2-5	CASSFGGRETQYF	TGTGCCAGCAGCTTTGGGGGCCGGGAGACCCAGTACTTC
TRBV19	-	-	TRBJ2-3	CASREGSTDTQYF	TGTGCCAGTAGGGAAGGGTCCACAGATACGCAGTATTTT
TRBV4-1	-	-	TRBJ1-3	CASSNTGNSGNTIYF	TGCGCCAGCAGCAATACAGGTAACTCTGGAAACACCATATATTTT
TRBV4-2	-	TRBD1	TRBJ2-3	CASSFRDSFTSTDTQYF	TGTGCCAGCAGTTTTCGGGACAGTTTTACTAGCACAGATACGCAGTATTTT
TRBV6-8	-	-	TRBJ1-3	CASSLDRRGNTIYF	TGTGCCAGCAGCTTAGACCGGAGGGGAAACACCATATATTTT